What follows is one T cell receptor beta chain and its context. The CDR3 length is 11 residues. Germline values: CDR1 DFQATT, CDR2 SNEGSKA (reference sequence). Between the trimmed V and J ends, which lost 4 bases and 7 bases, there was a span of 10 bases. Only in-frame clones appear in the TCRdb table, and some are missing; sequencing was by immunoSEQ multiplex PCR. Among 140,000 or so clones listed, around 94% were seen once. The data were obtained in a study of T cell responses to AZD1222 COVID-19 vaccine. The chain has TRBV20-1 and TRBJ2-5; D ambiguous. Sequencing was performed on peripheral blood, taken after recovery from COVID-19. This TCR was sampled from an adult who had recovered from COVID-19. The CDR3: CSAKTGGTQYF. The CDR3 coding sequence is TGCAGTGCTAAGACCGGCGGGACCCAGTACTTC.